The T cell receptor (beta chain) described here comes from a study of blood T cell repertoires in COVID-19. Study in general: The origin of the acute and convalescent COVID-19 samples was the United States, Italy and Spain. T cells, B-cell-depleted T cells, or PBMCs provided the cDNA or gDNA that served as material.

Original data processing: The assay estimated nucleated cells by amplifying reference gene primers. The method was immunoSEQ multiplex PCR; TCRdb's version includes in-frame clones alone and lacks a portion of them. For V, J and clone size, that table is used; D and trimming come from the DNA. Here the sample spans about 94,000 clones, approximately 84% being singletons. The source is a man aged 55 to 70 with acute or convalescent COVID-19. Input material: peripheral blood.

The CDR3 coding sequence is TGTGCCAGCAGTGGAGTGACAGGGGGAAGCTCTGGGGCCAACGTCCTGACTTTC. This gives the protein CASSGVTGGSSGANVLTF. This rearrangement joins TRBV6-1 to TRBJ2-6; 9 bases match TRBD1. J lost 0 bases, V lost 4 bases, and 7 bases had no gene match. The CDR3 contains 18 residues. Germline assignment: CDR1 MNHNS and CDR2 SASEGT.